The 29 T cell receptor beta chains below all came from one sample that was sequenced in a study of spatial heterogeneity in lung cancer. Time point reported: sample taken at primary tumor resection. Frozen PBMC, nontumor lung or tumor provided whole RNA, which was sequenced unsorted. MiXCR was run by TCRdb on the 5' RACE reads, yielding one entry per CDR3 protein. The sample carries roughly 48,000 distinct CDR3 sequences, approximately 5% recorded once. The sample consisted of PBMCs, taken at surgery. The receptor set was obtained from a male donor with early-stage non-small cell lung cancer.

This clonotype was counted many times. The gene calls are TRBV7-9 and TRBJ2-3; D possibly corresponds to TRBD2 (5 bases). Looked up from germline, CDR1 is SEHNR and CDR2 is FQNEAQ (reference sequence). The CDR3 consists of 11 residues. This CDR3 reads CGTHAMDTQYF. The CDR3 DNA reads TGTGGGACTCACGCAATGGATACGCAGTATTTT.

This clonotype has ten or more counts. The rearrangement uses TRBV4-1 and TRBJ2-5; TRBD2 matches at 9 bases. The CDR3 spans 16 residues. The germline V gene encodes CDR1 MGHRA and CDR2 YSYEKL. The V and J ends lost 2 bases and 2 bases, in that order; junction bases with no gene match: 6. The DNA of the CDR3 is TGCGCCAGCAGCCAAATCGGGACTAGCAGGCAAGAGACCCAGTACTTC. Its protein product is CASSQIGTSRQETQYF.

The rearrangement joins TRBV28 to TRBJ2-7; unclear D gene. The CDR3 length is 13 residues. V gave up 3 bases and J gave up 7 bases, with 13 bases separating them. Germline loops: CDR1 MDHEN, CDR2 SYDVKM. The chain's CDR3 is CASSLATMREQYF. The CDR3 DNA is TGTGCCAGCAGTTTGGCTACAATGAGGGAGCAGTACTTC.

This clonotype occurred once. The V gene is TRBV9, the J gene TRBJ1-2; D might be TRBD1 (6 bases). The CDR3 sequence is 14 residues long. Germline-derived CDR1 and CDR2 are SGDLS and YYNGEE. The V gene lost 3 bases and the J gene lost 5 bases, with 14 bases spanning the gap. This CDR3 is CASSAPSTGYGYTF. Here the CDR3 DNA reads TGTGCCAGCAGCGCCCCGTCGACAGGATATGGCTACACCTTC.

The chain couples TRBV6-1 to TRBJ2-3; weak D call: TRBD2 (6 bases). Germline-derived CDR1 and CDR2 are MNHNS and SASEGT. Trimming cost V 0 bases and J 0 bases, with 10 bases left between them. The CDR3 extends over 16 amino acids. The CDR3 nucleotides read TGTGCCAGCAGTGAAGCCGGACTATCGAGCACAGATACGCAGTATTTT. Protein sequence: CASSEAGLSSTDTQYF.

The sample holds many counts of this clonotype. The CDR3 loop reads CATSRDYASTDTQYF. CDR3 DNA: TGTGCCACCTCCAGGGACTACGCTTCCACAGATACGCAGTATTTT. This chain links TRBV6-1 with TRBJ2-3; TRBD2 agrees at 7 bases. Trimming cost V 10 bases and J 2 bases; bases outside gene matches: 12. In germline, CDR1 is MNHNS, CDR2 SASEGT. The CDR3 is 15 residues long.

This clonotype was seen at least ten times. This rearrangement joins TRBV5-1 to TRBJ2-6; D gene ambiguous. CDR3 size: 16 residues. Germline lookup yields CDR1 SGHRS and CDR2 YFSETQ. V dropped 2 bases and J dropped 1 base, with 10 bases sitting between them. CDR3 coding DNA: TGCGCCAGCAGCTTAACTTTGATGTCTGGGGCCAACGTCCTGACTTTC. This gives the protein CASSLTLMSGANVLTF.

This clonotype has ten or more counts. This chain joins TRBV7-2 and TRBJ2-1, with 9 bases matching TRBD2. The length of the CDR3 is 16 residues. Germline CDR1 is SGHTA and CDR2 is FQGNSA. Losses at the gene ends were 2 bases for V and 5 bases for J; bases not matched to a gene: 7. This CDR3 reads CASSLSLGLAHNEQFF. CDR3 nucleotide sequence: TGTGCCAGCAGCTTATCCCTCGGACTAGCGCACAATGAGCAGTTCTTC. Drawing the rest from reference TRBV7-2 and TRBJ2-1, the complete variable domain is GAGVSQSPSNKVTEKGKDVELRCDPISGHTALYWYRQSLGQGLEFLIYFQGNSAPDKSGLPSDRFSAERTGGSVSTLTIQRTQQEDSAVYLCASSLSLGLAHNEQFFGPGTRLTVL.

This clonotype was detected ten times or more. V gene TRBV5-5 combines with J gene TRBJ1-4; D might be TRBD1 (6 bases). The ends were cut back, 6 bases at V and 8 bases at J, with 11 bases in the middle. Looked up from germline, CDR1 is SGHKS and CDR2 is YYEKEE (reference sequence). CDR3 length equals 12 residues. The CDR3 sequence: CASTPQGEKLFF. CDR3 sequence (DNA): TGTGCCAGCACCCCGCAGGGGGAAAAACTGTTTTTT.

This clonotype occurred many times. This chain uses TRBV3-1 with TRBJ2-3; 7 bases fit TRBD2. The V gene's germline CDR1 is LGHDT and CDR2 YNNKEL (reference sequence). J was trimmed by 2 bases and V by 5 bases; bases with no gene match: 4. The CDR3 has 14 residues. This CDR3 is CASSWDYNTDTQYF. The CDR3 DNA follows: TGTGCCAGCAGCTGGGACTATAACACAGATACGCAGTATTTT.

The chain combines TRBV6-5 with TRBJ2-7; D is perhaps TRBD2 (5 bases). The germline CDR1 and CDR2 sequences are MNHEY and SVGAGI. The ends were cut back, 6 bases at V and 0 bases at J, with 18 bases in the middle. CDR3 size: 16 residues. CDR3 protein: CASSSERTASSYEQYF. The CDR3 coding sequence is TGTGCCAGCAGCTCCGAGAGGACTGCTAGCTCCTACGAGCAGTACTTC.

Many counts were recorded for this clonotype. The genes are TRBV4-1 and TRBJ1-1, with TRBD1 matching over 7 bases. The CDR3 has 15 residues. The V and J ends lost 1 base and 4 bases, in that order; junction bases with no gene match: 6. Looked up from germline, CDR1 is MGHRA and CDR2 is YSYEKL. CDR3 DNA: TGCGCCAGCAGCCAAGTTGACAGGGAGGGCACTGAAGCTTTCTTT. Protein sequence: CASSQVDREGTEAFF.

This clonotype was seen repeatedly, ten times or more. This rearrangement joins TRBV6-5 to TRBJ1-5; D is ambiguous. CDR3 length: 12 amino acids. Per the germline V gene, CDR1 is MNHEY and CDR2 is SVGAGI. Trimming stripped 7 bases from V and 2 bases from J, with 6 bases between. The CDR3 loop reads CASKRGNQPQHF. CDR3 in DNA: TGTGCCAGCAAGCGGGGCAATCAGCCCCAGCATTTT.

This clonotype turned up a few times. The rearrangement joins TRBV27 to TRBJ2-3; D could derive from TRBD1 or TRBD2 (5 bases each). V was clipped by 4 bases and J by 2 bases, with 16 bases between them. The CDR3 spans 16 residues. Germline CDR1 is MNHEY and CDR2 is SMNVEV (reference sequence). The CDR3 is CASSSYGTGNTDTQYF. CDR3 nucleotides: TGTGCCAGCAGTTCTTATGGGACGGGAAACACAGATACGCAGTATTTT.

Many counts were recorded for this clonotype. This rearrangement joins TRBV10-3 to TRBJ2-2; unclear D gene. Trimming shortened V by 9 bases and J by 2 bases, and 7 bases separated the two germline ends. This CDR3 contains 12 residues. The germline gives CDR1 ENHRY, CDR2 SYGVKD. Written as DNA, the CDR3 is TGTGCCATGAACAGAAACACCGGGGAGCTGTTTTTT. Its translation is CAMNRNTGELFF.

This clonotype was counted at least ten times. The chain recombines TRBV10-2 with TRBJ2-2; 11 bases are a match to TRBD2. CDR1 WSHSY and CDR2 SAAADI come from the germline V gene. After removal of 7 bases from V and 4 bases from J, the junction contained 8 bases not matched to a gene. This CDR3 has 16 residues. The CDR3 region is CASISLAGDSTGELFF. CDR3 in DNA: TGCGCCAGCATTTCACTAGCGGGGGATAGCACCGGGGAGCTGTTTTTT.

Many counts were recorded for this clonotype. This sequence joins TRBV14 and TRBJ2-1; D possibly corresponds to TRBD2 (6 bases). The V end was cut by 0 bases, the J end by 5 bases, with 14 bases between. From germline, CDR1 is SGHDN and CDR2 FVKESK. This CDR3 has 16 amino acids. This chain's CDR3 is CASSQESTSLNNEQFF. CDR3 nucleotide sequence: TGTGCCAGCAGCCAAGAAAGCACTAGCCTCAACAATGAGCAGTTCTTC.

There are many counts of this clonotype. The V and J genes are TRBV10-3 and TRBJ1-5, with unresolved D. V lost 0 bases and J 4 bases, leaving 4 bases between the germline ends. This CDR3 is built from 13 residues. Germline loops: CDR1 ENHRY, CDR2 SYGVKD. DNA of the CDR3: TGTGCCATCAGTGAGTCGCCTAATCAGCCCCAGCATTTT. This translates into CAISESPNQPQHF.

The genes are TRBV15 and TRBJ1-1; a possible D gene is TRBD1 (5 bases). Germline V gives CDR1 LNHNV, CDR2 YYDKDF (reference sequence). The CDR3 covers 15 residues. V lost 7 bases, J lost 2 bases, and 17 bases lay in between. CDR3 amino acids: CATKPVQAINTEAFF. CDR3 DNA sequence: TGTGCCACCAAGCCAGTACAGGCGATAAACACTGAAGCTTTCTTT.

This clonotype was seen many times. This chain uses TRBV2 with TRBJ2-7, with 8 positions matching TRBD1. CDR1 SNHLY and CDR2 FYNNEI come from the germline V gene. Trimming removed 5 bases from V and 7 bases from J; junction bases left unmatched: 7. This CDR3 spans 13 amino acids. This CDR3 is CASSMGQAGEQYF. The CDR3 DNA sequence: TGTGCCAGCAGTATGGGACAGGCGGGAGAGCAGTACTTC.

This clonotype has ten or more counts. The chain links TRBV9 to TRBJ1-3; the D gene is possibly TRBD1 (5 bases). This CDR3 is built from 15 residues. The germline V gene has CDR1 SGDLS and CDR2 YYNGEE. V was pared by 2 bases and J by 4 bases, with 13 bases between. The CDR3 here is CASSVMGTLGNTIYF. DNA for the CDR3: TGTGCCAGCAGCGTGATGGGGACTCTCGGAAACACCATATATTTT.

At least ten counts were recorded for this clonotype. V is TRBV28 and J is TRBJ1-4, with D uncertain. The germline V and J ends were trimmed by 3 bases and 11 bases, with 10 bases remaining between them. Per germline, CDR1 MDHEN and CDR2 SYDVKM. The CDR3 totals 12 residues. CDR3 coding DNA: TGTGCCAGCAGTTTTTCCCCGGCTAAACTGTTTTTT. This sequence encodes CASSFSPAKLFF. The full variable domain, completed using reference TRBV28 and TRBJ1-4, is DVKVTQSSRYLVKRTGEKVFLECVQDMDHENMFWYRQDPGLGLRLIYFSYDVKMKEKGDIPEGYSVSREKKERFSLILESASTNQTSMYLCASSFSPAKLFFGSGTQLSVL.

This clonotype has a handful of counts. The chain links TRBV12-3 or TRBV12-4 to TRBJ2-7, with TRBD1 matching over 7 bases. This CDR3 is built from 14 residues. The J segment lost 3 bases and the V segment lost 4 bases, leaving 6 bases of the junction unmatched. Written as DNA, the CDR3 is TGTGCCAGCAGTTACTCAGGGACAGACTACGAGCAGTACTTC. Its translation: CASSYSGTDYEQYF.

This clonotype was observed at least ten times. The chain is built from TRBV10-2 and TRBJ1-2; 8 bases align to TRBD1. J gave up 6 bases and V 3 bases, and 3 bases lay outside the gene matches. Germline V lookup: CDR1 WSHSY, CDR2 SAAADI. The CDR3 totals 13 residues. CDR3 residues: CASSDRQGHGYTF. The CDR3 DNA follows: TGCGCCAGCAGTGACCGACAGGGGCATGGCTACACCTTC.

This chain links TRBV19 with TRBJ1-1, with a tentative D call TRBD1 (5 bases). With 4 bases removed from V and 11 bases from J, the gap between germline ends came to 14 bases. Germline V CDR1 and CDR2: LNHDA, SQIVND (reference sequence). The CDR3 length is 12 residues. CDR3 DNA sequence: TGTGCCAGTAGTACAGGGACCGTCGTTGCTTTCTTT. Protein product: CASSTGTVVAFF.

This clonotype was observed at least ten times. The chain is built from TRBV20-1 and TRBJ2-2; TRBD2 aligns across 12 bases. Germline trimming cut 1 base from V and 4 bases from J; bases unmatched to any gene: 4. Germline CDR1 DFQATT, CDR2 SNEGSKA (reference sequence). The CDR3 totals 16 residues. The CDR3 spells CSARGLAGVSTGELFF. As DNA, the CDR3 is TGCAGTGCTAGAGGACTAGCGGGAGTGAGCACCGGGGAGCTGTTTTTT.

In this sample, this clonotype turned up many times. V and J are TRBV20-1 and TRBJ2-1; 7 bases are a match to TRBD1. The J segment lost 5 bases and the V segment lost 0 bases, leaving 7 bases of the junction unmatched. The length of the CDR3 is 15 residues. Germline CDR1 reads DFQATT; CDR2 reads SNEGSKA (reference sequence). CDR3 DNA: TGCAGTGCTAGAGACCTCGGACAGGCAAACAATGAGCAGTTCTTC. It yields the protein CSARDLGQANNEQFF.

The chain has TRBV6-1 and TRBJ1-6; TRBD1 is a possible D gene (5 bases). CDR3 length: 16 amino acids. Germline V lookup: CDR1 MNHNS, CDR2 SASEGT. Trimming stripped 3 bases from V and 9 bases from J, with 18 bases between. CDR3 loop: CASSDWDRDRGSPLHF. For the CDR3, the DNA is TGTGCCAGCAGTGATTGGGACCGAGATCGGGGTTCACCCCTCCACTTT.

This clonotype was picked up many times. J is TRBJ1-1 and V is TRBV4-2; TRBD1 agrees at 8 bases. V lost 1 base to trimming and J lost 7 bases; unmatched junction nucleotides: 5. The CDR3 is 14 residues long. Germline assignment: CDR1 LGHNA and CDR2 YNFKEQ. The CDR3 reads CASSQAGGEYEAFF. The CDR3 DNA reads as TGTGCCAGCAGCCAAGCAGGGGGCGAGTATGAAGCTTTCTTT.